The 10 T cell receptor beta chains reported below all come from one sample, sequenced in a study of shared clonotypes between healthy human individuals. Libraries were prepared by immunoSEQ multiplex PCR; TCRdb keeps only in-frame clonotypes and omits some of them. The table has millions of clones, over 85% seen once. Sequencing was performed on naive CD4+ T cells from PBMCs. Described subset: CD45RA+ positively selected. The receptors come from a man between 18 and 35 years old in good health. Some clones in this sample may be carry-over from other donors' samples.

The chain links TRBV5-1 to TRBJ2-4; unclear D gene. Trimming left V 2 bases short and J 5 bases short, with 5 bases between. Germline CDR1 SGHRS, CDR2 YFSETQ. The CDR3 totals 12 residues. The DNA of the CDR3 is TGCGCCAGCAGCTTAGAAGAAAACATTCAGTACTTC. Amino acid sequence: CASSLEENIQYF.

Points on this clone: The sample carries other DNA sequences with the same CDR3. The gene calls are TRBV18 and TRBJ2-1; 7 nucleotides line up with TRBD2. Germline lookup yields CDR1 KGHSH and CDR2 LQKENI. The CDR3 is 15 residues long. J lost 0 bases, V lost 4 bases, and 3 bases had no gene match. CDR3 sequence: CASSRLAGSYNEQFF. The CDR3 DNA sequence: TGTGCCAGCTCACGACTAGCAGGCTCCTACAATGAGCAGTTCTTC.

This chain connects TRBV5-1 to TRBJ2-5; TRBD2 is a possible D gene (6 bases). V lost 4 bases and J lost 1, with 14 bases in between. CDR1 and CDR2 (germline): SGHRS, YFSETQ. This CDR3 region has 15 residues. The CDR3 loop reads CASSTTGDFQETQYF. The CDR3 nucleotides read TGCGCCAGCAGCACAACCGGGGACTTCCAAGAGACCCAGTACTTC.

This rearrangement joins TRBV5-1 to TRBJ2-5; tentatively, D is TRBD1 (6 bases). The CDR3 consists of 17 residues. V dropped 4 bases and J dropped 2 bases, with 21 bases sitting between them. CDR1 is SGHRS and CDR2 is YFSETQ in the germline V gene. CDR3 coding DNA: TGCGCCAGCAGCCCCTCGGGACACGCTGGTGGTCAAGAGACCCAGTACTTC. Translation: CASSPSGHAGGQETQYF.

The genes are TRBV4-1 and TRBJ1-2; TRBD1 aligns across 7 bases. Germline V gives CDR1 MGHRA, CDR2 YSYEKL. After removal of 2 bases from V and 5 bases from J, the junction contained 11 bases not matched to a gene. The CDR3 loop spans 16 amino acids. The CDR3 region is CASSQPGQTRGYGYTF. CDR3 sequence (DNA): TGCGCCAGCAGCCAACCGGGACAGACTCGGGGGTATGGCTACACCTTC.

The chain uses TRBV19 and TRBJ2-1; D ambiguous. Looked up from germline, CDR1 is LNHDA and CDR2 is SQIVND (reference sequence). Trimming shortened V by 4 bases and J by 8 bases, and 15 bases separated the two germline ends. This CDR3 has 14 residues. CDR3 sequence (DNA): TGTGCCAGTAGTACCCCTCTCCTGCACGATGAGCAGTTCTTC. It codes for CASSTPLLHDEQFF.

The chain carries TRBV5-4 and TRBJ2-4; 9 bases line up with TRBD1. Germline V gene lookup returns CDR1 SGHNT and CDR2 YYREEE (reference sequence). The CDR3 totals 15 residues. The ends lost 0 bases at V and 8 bases at J; junction bases unmatched: 6. This CDR3 reads CASSLEGQGGYIQYF. DNA of the CDR3: TGTGCCAGCAGCTTGGAGGGACAGGGTGGATACATTCAGTACTTC.

The table lists this clone with a count of one. Other DNA sequences in the same sample also yield this CDR3. The rearrangement joins TRBV7-2 to TRBJ2-1, with TRBD2 as a possible D gene (6 bases). The CDR3 covers 13 residues. Germline CDR1 is SGHTA and CDR2 is FQGNSA. V gave up 6 bases and J gave up 7 bases, with 13 bases separating them. The CDR3 DNA sequence: TGTGCCAGCAGTCAGGGACTCCTGAATGAGCAGTTCTTC. This encodes CASSQGLLNEQFF.

The V call is TRBV2, the J call TRBJ1-4; tentatively, D is TRBD1 (5 bases). Germline V gene lookup returns CDR1 SNHLY and CDR2 FYNNEI. Trimming stripped 9 bases from V and 8 bases from J, with 10 bases between. The CDR3 covers 11 residues. The CDR3 coding sequence is TGTGCCAGGGGGGAGGGAGAAAAACTGTTTTTT. This encodes CARGEGEKLFF.

The chain uses TRBV28 and TRBJ1-4, with TRBD1 identical over 8 bases. The V and J ends lost 5 bases and 8 bases, in that order; junction bases with no gene match: 7. The CDR3 has 14 residues. Looked up from germline, CDR1 is MDHEN and CDR2 is SYDVKM. In DNA, the CDR3 is TGTGCCAGCAGTGCCAGGGGGCGCGGAGAAAAACTGTTTTTT. Its translation is CASSARGRGEKLFF.